A selection of T cell receptor beta chains follows, all from one sample in a study of blood T cell repertoires in COVID-19. Sequencing was performed with immunoSEQ multiplex PCR; in TCRdb, only in-frame clones are kept and a portion is missing. The table includes 130,000 to 150,000 clones, approximately 80% detected once. The specimen sequenced was peripheral blood. All receptors come from a woman in her forties or fifties with acute or convalescent COVID-19. The CDR3 runs from the conserved cysteine through the conserved F or W. The D gene is left open where the match is weak. The listing skips clone size in some rows; elsewhere it reads once, few, many or a size class.

>TRBV28|few|TRBJ1-2|NA
TGTGCCAGCAGTCCCCCCGGGATCTATGGCTACACCTTC
CASSPPGIYGYTF
>TRBV20-1|NA|TRBJ2-5|NA
TGCAGTGCTAGTAAGGCAGGGGAGATGGAGACCCAGTACTTC
CSASKAGEMETQYF
>TRBV3-1/TRBV3-2|NA|TRBJ2-3|NA
TGTGCCAGCAGCCCGAGGACTGGAGTAGATACGCAGTATTTT
CASSPRTGVDTQYF
>TRBV7-2|NA|TRBJ2-7|TRBD1
TGTGCCAGCAGCCCCCAGACAGGGACCTACGAGCAGTACTTC
CASSPQTGTYEQYF
>TRBV24-1|NA|TRBJ1-2|NA
TGTGCCACCAGTGATGGCAGTTTATATGGCTACACCTTC
CATSDGSLYGYTF
>TRBV3-1/TRBV3-2|NA|TRBJ1-2|NA
TGTGCCAGCAGCCAAGATTTCGGAGCTGGGAACTATGGCTACACCTTC
CASSQDFGAGNYGYTF
>TRBV4-2|NA|TRBJ2-6|NA
TGTGCCAGCAGCCAAGATCGGGAGAGCAGCTCTGGGGCCAACGTCCTGACTTTC
CASSQDRESSSGANVLTF
>TRBV6-2/TRBV6-3|NA|TRBJ1-1|TRBD1
TGTGCCAGCAGTTTAGGGAGCAGGGGGCAGACCGAGGCTTTCTTT
CASSLGSRGQTEAFF
>TRBV6-6|NA|TRBJ2-7|NA
TGTGCCAGCAGTTACTCGCAGGGGACCCTCGAGCAGTACTTC
CASSYSQGTLEQYF
>TRBV2|NA|TRBJ1-5|NA
TGTGCCAGCGGGGCGTTTGTGAGTGGCAATCAGCCCCAGCATTTT
CASGAFVSGNQPQHF
>TRBV19|NA|TRBJ2-3|NA
TGTGCCACCAGGACAGAAAGCACAGATACGCAGTATTTT
CATRTESTDTQYF